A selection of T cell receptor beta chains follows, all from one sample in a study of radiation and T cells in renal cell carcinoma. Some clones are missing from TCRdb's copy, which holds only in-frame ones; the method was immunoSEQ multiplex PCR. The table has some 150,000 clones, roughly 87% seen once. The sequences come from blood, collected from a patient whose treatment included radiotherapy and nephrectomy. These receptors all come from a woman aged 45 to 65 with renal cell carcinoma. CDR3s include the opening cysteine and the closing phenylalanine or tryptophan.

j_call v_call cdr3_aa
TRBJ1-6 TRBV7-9 CASSPGDPDSPLHF
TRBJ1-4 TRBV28 CASSFPPGTGVSGLLGNEKLFF
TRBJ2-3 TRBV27 CASIRFGTSGITDTQYF
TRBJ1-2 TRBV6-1 CASSEWQNYGYTF
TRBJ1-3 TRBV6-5 CASSYDGTGSGNTIYF
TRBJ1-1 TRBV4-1 CASSQMRVAEAFF
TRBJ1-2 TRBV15 CATSREPEDYGYTF
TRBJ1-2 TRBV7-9 CASSLGHLEYGYTF
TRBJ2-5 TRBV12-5 CASGLRETQYF
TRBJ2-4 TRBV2 CASSRDSQNIQYF
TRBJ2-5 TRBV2 CATSDVLETQYF
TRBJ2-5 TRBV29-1 CSVGLAGVQETQYF
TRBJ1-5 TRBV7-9 CASSAGTGGNQPQHF
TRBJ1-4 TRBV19 CASSKGRSREKLFF
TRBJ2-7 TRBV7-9 CASSVTGGEQYF
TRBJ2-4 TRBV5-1 CASSVQSGENIQYF
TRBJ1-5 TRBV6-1 CASSDFDRFGQPQHF
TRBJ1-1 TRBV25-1 CASSEWGLPEAFF
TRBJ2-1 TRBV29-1 CSVEVGAGASGEQFF
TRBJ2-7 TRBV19 CASSIVAGYEQYF
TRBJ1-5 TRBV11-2 CASSLEMSNQPQHF
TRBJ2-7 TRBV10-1 CASRIYALAGGPSPEQYF
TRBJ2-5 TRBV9 CASSVGQQETQYF
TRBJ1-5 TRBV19 CASSRDGNQPQHF
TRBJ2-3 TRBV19 CASSTRTSGGLTDTQYF
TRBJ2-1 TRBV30 CAWSVWGEQFF
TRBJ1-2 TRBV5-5 CASSLDLLRQGPYGYTF
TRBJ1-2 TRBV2 CASSGMDRAAYGYTF
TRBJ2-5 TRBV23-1 CASSQSDRIKETQYF
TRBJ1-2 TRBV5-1 CASSLRQGVNYGYTF
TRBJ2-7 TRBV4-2 CASSVDRGLFYEQYF
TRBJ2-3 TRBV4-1 CASSALGLAGDTQYF